This T cell receptor beta chain was documented in a study of T cells after posttransplantation cyclophosphamide. This clone showed up many times. No antigen is known for it. A marrow graft followed busulfan-fludarabine conditioning, with cyclophosphamide on days +3 and +4. Regarding the study as a whole: Later post-transplant blood repertoires were often dominated by donor CD8+ memory clones. Skin or GI-infiltrating T cells shared few TRB sequences with blood. Recipient CMV seropositivity and CMV reactivation strongly tracked TRB clonality.

The trim removed 0 bases at V and 9 bases at J, leaving 12 bases unmatched. The CDR3 covers 16 residues. The germline V gene encodes CDR1 SGHTA and CDR2 FQGNSA. Here immunoSEQ multiplex PCR was the method, and the copy in TCRdb shows in-frame clones only, minus some. Recorded here are approximately 17,000 clones, none singletons. The sequenced sample was PBMCs, obtained after allogeneic stem cell transplant with posttransplant cyclophosphamide. The gene calls are TRBV7-2 and TRBJ2-5; 8 nucleotides match TRBD2. The TCR was taken from a female patient between 30 and 45 years old who received an allogeneic stem cell transplant from a related donor, was CMV-positive, and had no GVHD. Some of the T cells might come from the graft donor. CDR3 residues: CASSLAPGRGGRSQYF. CDR3 DNA sequence: TGTGCCAGCAGCTTAGCTCCGGGCCGGGGGGGGAGGTCCCAGTACTTC.